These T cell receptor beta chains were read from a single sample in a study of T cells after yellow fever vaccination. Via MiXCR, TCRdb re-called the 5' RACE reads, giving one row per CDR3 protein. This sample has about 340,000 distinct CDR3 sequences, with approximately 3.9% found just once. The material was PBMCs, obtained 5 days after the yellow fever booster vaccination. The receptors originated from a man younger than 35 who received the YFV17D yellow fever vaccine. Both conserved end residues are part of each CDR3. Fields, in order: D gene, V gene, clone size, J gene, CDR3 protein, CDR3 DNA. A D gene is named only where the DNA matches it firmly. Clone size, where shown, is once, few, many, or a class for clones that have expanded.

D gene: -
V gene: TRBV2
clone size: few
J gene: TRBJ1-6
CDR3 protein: CASSVASNSPLHF
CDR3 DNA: TGTGCCAGCAGTGTCGCCAGCAATTCACCCCTCCACTTT

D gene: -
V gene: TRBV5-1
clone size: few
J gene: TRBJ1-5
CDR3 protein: CASSPGTSNQPQHF
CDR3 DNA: TGCGCCAGCAGTCCCGGGACATCCAATCAGCCCCAGCATTTT

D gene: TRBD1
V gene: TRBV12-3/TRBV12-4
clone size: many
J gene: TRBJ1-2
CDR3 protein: CASSLGDSGYGYTF
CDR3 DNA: TGTGCCAGCAGTTTAGGGGACAGTGGGTATGGCTACACCTTC

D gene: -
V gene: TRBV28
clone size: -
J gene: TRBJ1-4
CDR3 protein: CASSFGTGATNEKLFF
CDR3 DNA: TGTGCCAGCAGTTTTGGGACTGGCGCAACTAATGAAAAACTGTTTTTT

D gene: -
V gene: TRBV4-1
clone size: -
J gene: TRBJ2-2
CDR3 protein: CASSPTRWELFF
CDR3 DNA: TGCGCCAGCAGCCCGACTCGATGGGAGCTGTTTTTT

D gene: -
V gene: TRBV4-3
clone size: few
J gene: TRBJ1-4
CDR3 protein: CASSQEWPGPSNEKLFF
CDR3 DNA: TGCGCCAGCAGCCAAGAGTGGCCAGGGCCATCTAATGAAAAACTGTTTTTT

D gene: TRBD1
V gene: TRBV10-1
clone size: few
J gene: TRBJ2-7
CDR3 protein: CASTPGQGYEQYF
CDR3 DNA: TGCGCCAGCACCCCGGGACAGGGCTACGAGCAGTACTTC

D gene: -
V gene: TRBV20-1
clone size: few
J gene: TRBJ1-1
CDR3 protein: CSATQGLNTEAFF
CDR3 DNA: TGCAGTGCTACCCAGGGCTTGAACACTGAAGCTTTCTTT

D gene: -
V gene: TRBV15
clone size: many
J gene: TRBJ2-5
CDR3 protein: CATSRRVTAETQYF
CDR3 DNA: TGTGCCACCAGCAGACGTGTGACAGCAGAGACCCAGTACTTC

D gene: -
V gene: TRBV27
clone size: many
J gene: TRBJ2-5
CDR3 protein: CASSSSGTRVETQYF
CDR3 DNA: TGTGCCAGCAGTTCCTCCGGGACAAGGGTAGAGACCCAGTACTTC

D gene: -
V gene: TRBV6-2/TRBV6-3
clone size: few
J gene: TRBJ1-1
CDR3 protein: CASSSERSNTEAFF
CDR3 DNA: TGTGCCAGCAGTTCAGAAAGATCGAACACTGAAGCTTTCTTT

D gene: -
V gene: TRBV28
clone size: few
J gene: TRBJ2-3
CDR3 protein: CASSLTRADTQYF
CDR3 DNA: TGTGCCAGCAGTTTAACCAGGGCGGATACGCAGTATTTT

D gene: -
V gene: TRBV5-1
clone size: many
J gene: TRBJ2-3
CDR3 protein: CASSGTGGSTDTQYF
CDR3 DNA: TGCGCCAGCAGCGGGACGGGGGGCTCCACAGATACGCAGTATTTT

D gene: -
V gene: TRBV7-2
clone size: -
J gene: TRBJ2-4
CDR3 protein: CASSQSTGLAKNIQYF
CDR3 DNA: TGTGCCAGCAGCCAGTCCACTGGACTAGCCAAAAACATTCAGTACTTC

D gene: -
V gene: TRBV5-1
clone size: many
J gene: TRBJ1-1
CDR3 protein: CASSLIGLGAMNTEAFF
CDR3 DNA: TGCGCCAGCAGCTTGATAGGGCTCGGGGCCATGAACACTGAAGCTTTCTTT

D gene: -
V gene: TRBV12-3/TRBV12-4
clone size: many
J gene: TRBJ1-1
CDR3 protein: CASSFSFGRGTEAFF
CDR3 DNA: TGTGCCAGCAGTTTTAGTTTTGGAAGGGGCACTGAAGCTTTCTTT

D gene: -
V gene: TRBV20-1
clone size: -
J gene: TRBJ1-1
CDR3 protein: CSARVLSQAFF
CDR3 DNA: TGCAGTGCTAGGGTATTAAGTCAAGCTTTCTTT

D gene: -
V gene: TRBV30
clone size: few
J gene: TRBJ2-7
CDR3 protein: CAWSTQLWTDSYEQYF
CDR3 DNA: TGTGCCTGGAGTACCCAACTCTGGACTGACTCCTACGAGCAGTACTTC

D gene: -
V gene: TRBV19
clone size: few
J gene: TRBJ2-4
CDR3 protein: CASRLTGTAKNIQYF
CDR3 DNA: TGTGCCAGTAGACTCACCGGGACAGCCAAAAACATTCAGTACTTC

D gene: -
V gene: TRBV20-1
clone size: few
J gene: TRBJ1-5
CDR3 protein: CSAEVTGLNQPQHF
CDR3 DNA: TGCAGTGCGGAAGTTACAGGACTCAATCAGCCCCAGCATTTT

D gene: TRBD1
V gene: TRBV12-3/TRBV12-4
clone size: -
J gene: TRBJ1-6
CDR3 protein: CASSSRQGAPLHF
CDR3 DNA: TGTGCCAGCAGCTCCAGACAGGGAGCACCCCTCCACTTT

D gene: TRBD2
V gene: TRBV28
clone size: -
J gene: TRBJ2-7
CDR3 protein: CASSRPGGFVGSYEQYF
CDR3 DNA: TGTGCCAGCAGCCGGCCCGGGGGGTTTGTTGGCTCCTACGAGCAGTACTTC

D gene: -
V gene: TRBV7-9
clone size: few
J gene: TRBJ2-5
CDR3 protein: CASSYPLGYQETQYF
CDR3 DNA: TGTGCCAGCAGTTACCCTCTCGGGTACCAAGAGACCCAGTACTTC

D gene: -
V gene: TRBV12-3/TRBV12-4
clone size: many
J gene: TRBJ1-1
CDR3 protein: CASIGGLEAFF
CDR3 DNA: TGTGCCAGCATCGGAGGGTTGGAAGCTTTCTTT

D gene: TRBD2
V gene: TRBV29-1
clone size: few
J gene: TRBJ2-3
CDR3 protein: CSAVPSGGSTDTQYF
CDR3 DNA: TGCAGCGCCGTCCCAAGCGGGGGAAGCACAGATACGCAGTATTTT

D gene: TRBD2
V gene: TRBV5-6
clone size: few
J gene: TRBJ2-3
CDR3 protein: CASSTLAGGTDTQYF
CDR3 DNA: TGTGCCAGCAGCACGCTAGCGGGTGGCACAGATACGCAGTATTTT

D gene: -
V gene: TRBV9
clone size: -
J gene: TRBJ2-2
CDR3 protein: CASSTPSDPNTGELFF
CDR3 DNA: TGTGCCAGCAGCACTCCTTCGGACCCCAACACCGGGGAGCTGTTTTTT

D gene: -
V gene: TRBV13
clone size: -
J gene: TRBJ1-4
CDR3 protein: CASSLGRKGEKLFF
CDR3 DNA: TGTGCCAGCAGCTTAGGCCGTAAAGGTGAAAAACTGTTTTTT

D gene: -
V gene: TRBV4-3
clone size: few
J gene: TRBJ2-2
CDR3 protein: CASSHAGELFF
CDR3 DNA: TGCGCCAGCAGCCACGCCGGGGAGCTGTTTTTT

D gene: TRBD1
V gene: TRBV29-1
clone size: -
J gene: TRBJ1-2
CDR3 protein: CSVEDIQGAVGGYTF
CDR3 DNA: TGCAGCGTTGAAGATATACAGGGGGCGGTGGGTGGCTACACCTTC

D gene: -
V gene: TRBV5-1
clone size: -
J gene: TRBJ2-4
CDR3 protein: CASSPSIAKNIQYF
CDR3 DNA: TGCGCCAGCAGTCCGAGTATAGCCAAAAACATTCAGTACTTC

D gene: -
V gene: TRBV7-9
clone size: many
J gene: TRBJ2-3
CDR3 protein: CASSLLGVYTDTQYF
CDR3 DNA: TGTGCCAGCAGCTTATTGGGGGTTTACACAGATACGCAGTATTTT

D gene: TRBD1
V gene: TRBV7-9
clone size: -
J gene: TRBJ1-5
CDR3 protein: CASSFTGATNQPQHF
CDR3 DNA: TGTGCCAGCAGCTTCACAGGGGCGACAAATCAGCCCCAGCATTTT

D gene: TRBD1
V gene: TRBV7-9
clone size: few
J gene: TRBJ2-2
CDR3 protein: CASSLIGQGVGELFF
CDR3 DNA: TGTGCCAGCAGCTTAATAGGACAGGGCGTCGGGGAGCTGTTTTTT

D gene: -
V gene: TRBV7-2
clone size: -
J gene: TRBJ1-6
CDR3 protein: CASTLPGQPYNSPLHF
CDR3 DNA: TGTGCCAGCACCCTCCCCGGACAGCCGTATAATTCACCCCTCCACTTT

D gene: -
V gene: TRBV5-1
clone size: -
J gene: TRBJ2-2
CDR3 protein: CASSMGDRPTGELFF
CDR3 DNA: TGCGCCAGCAGCATGGGGGACCGACCCACCGGGGAGCTGTTTTTT

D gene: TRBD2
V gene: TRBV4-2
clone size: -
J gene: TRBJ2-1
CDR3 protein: CASSQEQQRGLNEQFF
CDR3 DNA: TGTGCCAGCAGCCAAGAACAGCAGCGGGGACTGAATGAGCAGTTCTTC

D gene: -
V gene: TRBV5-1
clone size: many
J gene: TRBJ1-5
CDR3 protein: CASATGLDQPQHF
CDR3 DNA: TGCGCCAGCGCCACAGGGTTGGATCAGCCCCAGCATTTT

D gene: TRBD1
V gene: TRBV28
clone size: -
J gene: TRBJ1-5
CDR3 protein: CASSLTGQGNQPQHF
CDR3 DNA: TGTGCCAGCAGTTTAACCGGACAGGGAAATCAGCCCCAGCATTTT

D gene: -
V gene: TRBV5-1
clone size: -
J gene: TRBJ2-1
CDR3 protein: CASSLLGSRSYNEQFF
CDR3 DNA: TGCGCCAGCAGCTTGTTGGGGTCCCGCTCCTACAATGAGCAGTTCTTC

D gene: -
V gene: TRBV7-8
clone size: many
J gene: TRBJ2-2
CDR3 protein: CASSSIHAKNTGELFF
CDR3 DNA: TGTGCCAGCAGCTCCATACATGCTAAGAACACCGGGGAGCTGTTTTTT

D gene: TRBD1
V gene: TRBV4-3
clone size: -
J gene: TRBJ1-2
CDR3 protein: CASSQDGDRDHGYTF
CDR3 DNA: TGCGCCAGCAGCCAAGACGGGGACAGGGATCATGGCTACACCTTC